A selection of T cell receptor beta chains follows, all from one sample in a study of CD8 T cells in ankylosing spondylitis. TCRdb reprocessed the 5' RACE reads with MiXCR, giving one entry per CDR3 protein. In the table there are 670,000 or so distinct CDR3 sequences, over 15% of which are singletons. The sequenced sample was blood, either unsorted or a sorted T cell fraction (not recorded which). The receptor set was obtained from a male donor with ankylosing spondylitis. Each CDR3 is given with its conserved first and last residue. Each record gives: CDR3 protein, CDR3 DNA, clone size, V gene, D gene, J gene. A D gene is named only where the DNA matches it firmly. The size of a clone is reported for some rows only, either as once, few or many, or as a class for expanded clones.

CASSGNRGADTEAFF | TGTGCCAGCAGCGGAAACAGGGGTGCGGACACTGAAGCTTTCTTT | . | TRBV7-9 | TRBD1 | TRBJ1-1
CASSEMRQGALGYTF | TGTGCCAGCAGTGAAATGCGTCAGGGGGCGCTGGGCTACACCTTC | few | TRBV2 | TRBD1 | TRBJ1-2
CASSKNRDRGLYEQYF | TGTGCCAGCAGTAAGAACCGGGACAGGGGACTCTACGAGCAGTACTTC | few | TRBV6-1 | TRBD1 | TRBJ2-7
CSVPDPDRGRGETQYF | TGCAGTGTTCCGGATCCAGACAGGGGGCGCGGGGAGACCCAGTACTTC | . | TRBV20-1 | TRBD1 | TRBJ2-5
CASSFLGSGNTIYF | TGTGCCAGCAGTTTCTTGGGGTCTGGAAACACCATATATTTT | many | TRBV28 | . | TRBJ1-3
CASLLLAGSTDTQYF | TGTGCCAGCCTTCTACTAGCGGGCAGCACAGATACGCAGTATTTT | . | TRBV27 | TRBD2 | TRBJ2-3
CASSPWGPWPHEQYF | TGTGCCAGCAGCCCCTGGGGTCCCTGGCCCCACGAGCAGTACTTC | . | TRBV28 | . | TRBJ2-7
CASSLGTGTSTDTQYF | TGTGCCAGCAGCTTAGGTACGGGAACTAGCACAGATACGCAGTATTTT | . | TRBV13 | . | TRBJ2-3
CSAREGSGDNNEQFF | TGCAGTGCTAGAGAAGGATCGGGGGACAACAATGAGCAGTTCTTC | few | TRBV20-1 | . | TRBJ2-1
CSARGRDMGNTEAFF | TGCAGTGCTAGGGGCAGGGATATGGGGAACACTGAAGCTTTCTTT | few | TRBV20-1 | . | TRBJ1-1
CASSVGTTSRETQYF | TGTGCCAGCAGCGTAGGGACGACTAGCCGAGAGACCCAGTACTTC | . | TRBV9 | TRBD2 | TRBJ2-5
CASSLVPGGGQPQHF | TGCGCCAGCAGCTTGGTTCCAGGAGGGGGTCAGCCCCAGCATTTT | . | TRBV5-1 | . | TRBJ1-5
CASSLVRDREAFF | TGTGCCAGCAGCTTAGTACGGGACAGGGAAGCTTTCTTT | . | TRBV11-2 | TRBD1 | TRBJ1-1
CASSSTGTTQETQYF | TGCGCCAGCAGCTCTACCGGGACCACACAAGAGACCCAGTACTTC | . | TRBV5-1 | . | TRBJ2-5
CASSLAEQGHTGELFF | TGTGCCAGCAGCTTAGCCGAACAGGGTCATACCGGGGAGCTGTTTTTT | . | TRBV5-6 | . | TRBJ2-2
CSARVQALGYEQYF | TGCAGTGCTAGAGTACAGGCTTTGGGCTACGAGCAGTACTTC | many | TRBV20-1 | . | TRBJ2-7
CASSSIPLAGGPDEQFF | TGTGCCAGCAGTTCGATACCACTAGCGGGAGGGCCCGATGAGCAGTTCTTC | . | TRBV27 | TRBD2 | TRBJ2-1
CSAGTSGGVTQYF | TGCAGTGCTGGGACTAGCGGGGGCGTGACCCAGTACTTC | few | TRBV20-1 | TRBD2 | TRBJ2-5
CSASGWSSYNEQFF | TGCAGTGCTAGCGGGTGGAGCTCCTACAATGAGCAGTTCTTC | . | TRBV20-1 | . | TRBJ2-1
CASSPRGVAGDVRETQYF | TGCGCCAGCAGCCCTCGAGGAGTAGCGGGGGACGTCAGAGAGACCCAGTACTTC | . | TRBV4-1 | TRBD2 | TRBJ2-5
CASSSRDRGLQETQYF | TGTGCCAGCAGCTCCCGGGACAGGGGCCTCCAAGAGACCCAGTACTTC | few | TRBV5-6 | TRBD1 | TRBJ2-5
CSVIYTEAFF | TGCAGCGTGATATACACTGAAGCTTTCTTT | . | TRBV29-1 | . | TRBJ1-1
CASSVWDNEQFF | TGTGCCAGCAGTGTATGGGACAATGAGCAGTTCTTC | few | TRBV2 | . | TRBJ2-1
CSARVSHSYEQYF | TGCAGTGCTAGAGTCTCGCACTCCTACGAGCAGTACTTC | few | TRBV20-1 | . | TRBJ2-7
CSAANPPAYEQYF | TGCAGCGCAGCGAACCCTCCTGCCTACGAGCAGTACTTC | . | TRBV29-1 | . | TRBJ2-7
CASKQESSGNTIYF | TGTGCCAGCAAACAGGAGAGCTCTGGAAACACCATATATTTT | . | TRBV28 | . | TRBJ1-3
CASSLNLSPTSGNTIYF | TGTGCCAGCAGCCTCAACCTGAGCCCGACCTCTGGAAACACCATATATTTT | many | TRBV12-3/TRBV12-4 | . | TRBJ1-3
CASSQDGGQDNEQFF | TGCGCCAGCAGCCAAGATGGCGGTCAGGACAATGAGCAGTTCTTC | . | TRBV4-1 | . | TRBJ2-1
CSARHPRTGDTYEQYF | TGCAGTGCTAGACACCCAAGGACAGGGGACACCTACGAGCAGTACTTC | . | TRBV20-1 | TRBD1 | TRBJ2-7
CASSSGQEGNQPQHF | TGTGCCAGCAGTTCGGGACAGGAAGGCAATCAGCCCCAGCATTTT | . | TRBV6-5 | TRBD1 | TRBJ1-5
CASSLRSGSNNQPQHF | TGTGCCAGCAGCCTCCGCTCGGGCAGCAACAATCAGCCCCAGCATTTT | . | TRBV6-1 | . | TRBJ1-5
CASREVGNNEQFF | TGTGCCAGCAGGGAAGTGGGTAACAATGAGCAGTTCTTC | few | TRBV6-2/TRBV6-3 | . | TRBJ2-1
CASSLTQGKDSPLHF | TGTGCCAGCAGCTTGACGCAGGGGAAAGATTCACCCCTCCACTTT | few | TRBV5-6 | . | TRBJ1-6
CASSLLQGAQGETQYF | TGTGCCAGCAGCCTCCTCCAGGGGGCGCAGGGTGAGACCCAGTACTTC | . | TRBV7-9 | TRBD1 | TRBJ2-5
CASSLKDRGRGGELFF | TGTGCCAGCAGCTTAAAGGACAGGGGCCGTGGAGGGGAGCTGTTTTTT | . | TRBV11-2 | TRBD1 | TRBJ2-2
CASSHTSGAGKAQYF | TGCGCCAGCAGCCACACTAGCGGGGCGGGGAAAGCCCAGTACTTC | . | TRBV5-1 | TRBD2 | TRBJ2-5
CASSVTGAGETQYF | TGCGCCAGCAGCGTGACGGGGGCGGGGGAGACCCAGTACTTC | . | TRBV5-1 | . | TRBJ2-5
CASSLERLAPSYNEQFF | TGTGCCAGCAGCTTAGAGCGACTAGCTCCCTCCTACAATGAGCAGTTCTTC | . | TRBV7-8 | TRBD2 | TRBJ2-1
CASSPPTRSETQYF | TGTGCCAGCAGCCCCCCTACTAGATCTGAGACCCAGTACTTC | . | TRBV7-9 | . | TRBJ2-5
CASSPTQGANTEAFF | TGTGCCAGCAGCCCGACGCAGGGGGCGAACACTGAAGCTTTCTTT | few | TRBV7-6 | TRBD1 | TRBJ1-1
CASSLFRGGADTGELFF | TGTGCCAGCAGCTTATTTCGCGGGGGGGCCGACACCGGGGAGCTGTTTTTT | few | TRBV7-2 | TRBD2 | TRBJ2-2
CSAIRGGFGGYTF | TGCAGTGCCATCCGGGGGGGGTTCGGAGGCTACACCTTC | many | TRBV20-1 | . | TRBJ1-2
CASSLVGGYEQYF | TGCGCCAGCAGCTTGGTCGGGGGCTACGAGCAGTACTTC | many | TRBV7-9 | . | TRBJ2-7
CASSYRASYGYTF | TGTGCCAGCAGTTACAGGGCGAGCTATGGCTACACCTTC | many | TRBV12-3/TRBV12-4 | . | TRBJ1-2
CASSPWDSSWAGELFF | TGTGCCAGCAGCCCATGGGACAGCTCATGGGCCGGGGAGCTGTTTTTT | few | TRBV3-1 | TRBD1 | TRBJ2-2
CASSVGTSRVETQYF | TGTGCCAGCAGCGTAGGGACCTCCCGGGTAGAGACCCAGTACTTC | . | TRBV9 | . | TRBJ2-5
CASSQTGTPGSADTQYF | TGTGCCAGCAGCCAGACCGGGACTCCGGGCTCGGCAGATACGCAGTATTTT | . | TRBV3-1 | . | TRBJ2-3
CSAAGGNGNTEAFF | TGCAGTGCCGCCGGGGGAAACGGAAACACTGAAGCTTTCTTT | few | TRBV20-1 | . | TRBJ1-1
CASRGGPSNEKLFF | TGTGCCAGCCGGGGGGGACCCAGTAATGAAAAACTGTTTTTT | few | TRBV7-9 | . | TRBJ1-4
CASSSILVWTQYF | TGTGCCAGCAGTTCCATACTGGTCTGGACCCAGTACTTC | . | TRBV6-2/TRBV6-3 | . | TRBJ2-5
CASKGGGHEQFF | TGTGCCAGCAAGGGGGGGGGCCATGAGCAGTTCTTC | . | TRBV28 | . | TRBJ2-1
CSATGDLKTNTGELFF | TGCAGCGCCACAGGGGACTTAAAGACTAACACCGGGGAGCTGTTTTTT | few | TRBV29-1 | . | TRBJ2-2
CSARGLAGDTYEQYF | TGCAGTGCTAGAGGACTAGCGGGAGATACCTACGAGCAGTACTTC | few | TRBV20-1 | TRBD2 | TRBJ2-7
CASSTDRGISPLHF | TGTGCCAGCTCAACGGACAGGGGCATTTCACCCCTCCACTTT | few | TRBV18 | TRBD1 | TRBJ1-6
CASWRGARTEAFF | TGTGCCAGCTGGCGGGGGGCGCGTACTGAAGCTTTCTTT | . | TRBV6-1 | . | TRBJ1-1
CASSLAHYSETQYF | TGTGCCAGCAGTTTAGCGCATTATTCGGAGACCCAGTACTTC | many | TRBV12-3/TRBV12-4 | . | TRBJ2-5
CASARLAGVYEQYF | TGTGCCAGCGCCCGACTAGCGGGAGTCTACGAGCAGTACTTC | few | TRBV6-2/TRBV6-3 | TRBD2 | TRBJ2-7
CASSTHRGQSGNTIYF | TGTGCCAGCAGCACCCACAGGGGGCAATCTGGAAACACCATATATTTT | . | TRBV11-3 | TRBD1 | TRBJ1-3
CASSSAASLAGSYNEQFF | TGTGCCAGCAGCTCAGCCGCCTCTCTAGCGGGATCCTACAATGAGCAGTTCTTC | . | TRBV11-1 | TRBD2 | TRBJ2-1